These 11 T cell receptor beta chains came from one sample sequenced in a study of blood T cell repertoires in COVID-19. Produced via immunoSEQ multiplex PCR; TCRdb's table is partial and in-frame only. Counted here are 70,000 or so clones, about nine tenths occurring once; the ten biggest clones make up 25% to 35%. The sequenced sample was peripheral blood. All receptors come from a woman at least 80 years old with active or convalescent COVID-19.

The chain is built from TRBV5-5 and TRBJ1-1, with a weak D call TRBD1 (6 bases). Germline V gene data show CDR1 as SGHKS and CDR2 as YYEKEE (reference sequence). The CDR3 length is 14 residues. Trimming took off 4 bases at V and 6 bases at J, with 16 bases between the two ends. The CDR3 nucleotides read TGTGCCAGCAGCGCGGAACAGGGAGTCTCTGAAGCTTTCTTT. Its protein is CASSAEQGVSEAFF.

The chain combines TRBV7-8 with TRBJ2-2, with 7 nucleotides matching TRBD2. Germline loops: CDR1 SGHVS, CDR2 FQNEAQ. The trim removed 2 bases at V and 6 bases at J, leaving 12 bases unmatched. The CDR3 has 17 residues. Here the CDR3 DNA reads TGTGCCAGCAGCTTATGGCGGGGGAGCCTGTTAGCCGGGGAGCTGTTTTTT. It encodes CASSLWRGSLLAGELFF.

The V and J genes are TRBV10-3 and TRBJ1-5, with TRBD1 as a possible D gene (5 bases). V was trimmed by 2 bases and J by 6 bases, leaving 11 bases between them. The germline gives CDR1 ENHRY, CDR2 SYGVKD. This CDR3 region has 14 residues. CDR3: CAISENRFSQPQHF. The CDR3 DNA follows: TGTGCCATCAGTGAGAACAGGTTTAGTCAGCCCCAGCATTTT.

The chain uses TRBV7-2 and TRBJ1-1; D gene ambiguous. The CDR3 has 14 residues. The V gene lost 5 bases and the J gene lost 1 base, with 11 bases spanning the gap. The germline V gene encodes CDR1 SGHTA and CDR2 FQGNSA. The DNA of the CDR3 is TGTGCCAGCAGCCCCCTCTCAGGGAACACTGAAGCTTTCTTT. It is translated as CASSPLSGNTEAFF.

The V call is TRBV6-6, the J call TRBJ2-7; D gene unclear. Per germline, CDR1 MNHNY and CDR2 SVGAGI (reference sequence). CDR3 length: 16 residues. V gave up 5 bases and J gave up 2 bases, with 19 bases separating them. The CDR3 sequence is CASSRPPSLNPYEQYF. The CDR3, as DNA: TGTGCCAGCAGTCGCCCCCCTTCCTTAAATCCCTACGAGCAGTACTTC.

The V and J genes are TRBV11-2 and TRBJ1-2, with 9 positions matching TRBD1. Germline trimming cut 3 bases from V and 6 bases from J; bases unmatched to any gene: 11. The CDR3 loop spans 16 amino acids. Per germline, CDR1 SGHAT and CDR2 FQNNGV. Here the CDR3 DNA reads TGTGCCAGCAGCTTTCATCCGGGACAGGGATCCGATGGCTACACCTTC. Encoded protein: CASSFHPGQGSDGYTF.

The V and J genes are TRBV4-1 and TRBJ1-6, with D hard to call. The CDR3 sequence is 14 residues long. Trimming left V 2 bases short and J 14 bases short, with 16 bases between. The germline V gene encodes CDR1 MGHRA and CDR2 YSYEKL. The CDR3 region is CASSQPSGISTLHF. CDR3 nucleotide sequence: TGCGCCAGCAGCCAACCTAGCGGCATTTCGACCCTCCACTTT.

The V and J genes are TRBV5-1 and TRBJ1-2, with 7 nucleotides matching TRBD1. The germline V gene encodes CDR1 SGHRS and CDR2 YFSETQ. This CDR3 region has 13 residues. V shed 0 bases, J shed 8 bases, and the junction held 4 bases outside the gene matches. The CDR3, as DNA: TGCGCCAGCAGCTTGGGACAGGGTGGCGGCTACACCTTC. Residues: CASSLGQGGGYTF.

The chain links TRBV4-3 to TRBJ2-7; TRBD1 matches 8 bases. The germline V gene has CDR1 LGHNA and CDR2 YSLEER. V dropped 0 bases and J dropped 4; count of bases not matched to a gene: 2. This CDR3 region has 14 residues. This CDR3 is CASSQDHRGYEQYF. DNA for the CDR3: TGCGCCAGCAGCCAAGATCACAGGGGGTACGAGCAGTACTTC.

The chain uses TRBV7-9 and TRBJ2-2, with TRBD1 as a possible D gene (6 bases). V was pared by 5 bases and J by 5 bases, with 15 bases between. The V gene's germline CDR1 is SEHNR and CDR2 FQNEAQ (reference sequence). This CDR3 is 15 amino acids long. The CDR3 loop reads CASSQPTGRTGELFF. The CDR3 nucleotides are TGTGCCAGCAGCCAACCTACAGGGCGGACCGGGGAGCTGTTTTTT.

The DNA for the CDR3 is TGTGCCAGCAGTTTAGCGCGGGGGTCACCCCTCCACTTT. Its protein is CASSLARGSPLHF. The chain uses TRBV12-3 or TRBV12-4 and TRBJ1-6, with D maybe TRBD1 (5 bases). Trimming shortened V by 0 bases and J by 10 bases, and 7 bases separated the two germline ends. The CDR3 has 13 amino acids.